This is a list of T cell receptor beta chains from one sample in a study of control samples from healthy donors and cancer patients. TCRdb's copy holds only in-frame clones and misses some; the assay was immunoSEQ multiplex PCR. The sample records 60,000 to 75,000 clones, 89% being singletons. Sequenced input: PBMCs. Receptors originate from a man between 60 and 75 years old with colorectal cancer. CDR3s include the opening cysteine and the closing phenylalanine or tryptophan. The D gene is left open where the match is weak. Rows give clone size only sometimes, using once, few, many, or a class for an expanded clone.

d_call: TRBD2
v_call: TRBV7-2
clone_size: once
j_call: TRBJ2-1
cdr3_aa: CASRLSGGYYNEQFF
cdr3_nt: TGTGCCAGCAGATTAAGCGGGGGCTACTACAATGAGCAGTTCTTC

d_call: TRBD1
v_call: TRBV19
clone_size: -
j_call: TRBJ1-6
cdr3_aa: CASSWTGGGNSPLHF
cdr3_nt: TGTGCCAGTAGCTGGACAGGGGGCGGTAATTCACCCCTCCACTTT

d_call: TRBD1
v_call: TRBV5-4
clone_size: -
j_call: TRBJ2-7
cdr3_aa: CASSTDRGVGQYF
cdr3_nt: TGTGCCAGCAGCACAGACAGGGGGGTGGGGCAGTACTTC

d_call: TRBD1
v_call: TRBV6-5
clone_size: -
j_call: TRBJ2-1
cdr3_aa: CASRVDRGSYNEQFF
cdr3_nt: TGTGCCAGCAGGGTCGACAGGGGTTCCTACAATGAGCAGTTCTTC

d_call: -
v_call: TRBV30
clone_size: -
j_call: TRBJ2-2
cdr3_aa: CAWSVRGPGELFF
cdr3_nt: TGTGCCTGGAGTGTACGGGGCCCCGGGGAGCTGTTTTTT

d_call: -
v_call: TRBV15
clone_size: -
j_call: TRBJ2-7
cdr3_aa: CATSRGAGSDEQYF
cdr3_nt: TGTGCCACCAGCAGAGGCGCAGGGAGCGACGAGCAGTACTTC

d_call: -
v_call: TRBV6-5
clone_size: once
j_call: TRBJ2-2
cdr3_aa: CATWDIYTGELFF
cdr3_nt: TGTGCCACCTGGGACATTTACACCGGGGAGCTGTTTTTT

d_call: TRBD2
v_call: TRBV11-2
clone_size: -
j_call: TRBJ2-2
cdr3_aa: CASSWEGNTGELFF
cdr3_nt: TGTGCCAGCAGCTGGGAGGGGAACACCGGGGAGCTGTTTTTT

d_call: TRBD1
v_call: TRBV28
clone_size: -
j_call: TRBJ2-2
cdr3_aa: CASWTGLTGELFF
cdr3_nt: TGTGCCAGCTGGACAGGGCTTACCGGGGAGCTGTTTTTT

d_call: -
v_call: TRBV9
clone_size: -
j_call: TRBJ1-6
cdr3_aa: CASSVDHRRNSPLHF
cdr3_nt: TGTGCCAGCAGCGTAGATCACAGACGAAATTCACCCCTCCACTTT

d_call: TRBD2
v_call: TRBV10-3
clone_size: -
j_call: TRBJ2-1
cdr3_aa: CAISEASGGQFF
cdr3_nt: TGTGCCATCAGCGAGGCGAGCGGGGGGCAGTTCTTC

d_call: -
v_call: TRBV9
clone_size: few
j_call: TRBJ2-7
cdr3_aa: CASSPGADPSSYEQYF
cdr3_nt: TGTGCCAGCAGCCCGGGGGCTGACCCCTCATCCTACGAGCAGTACTTC

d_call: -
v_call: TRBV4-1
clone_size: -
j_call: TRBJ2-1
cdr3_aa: CASSQELYNEQFF
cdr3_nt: TGCGCCAGCAGCCAAGAGCTGTACAATGAGCAGTTCTTC

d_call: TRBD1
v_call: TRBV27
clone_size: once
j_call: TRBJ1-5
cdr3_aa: CASSSQGGNQPQHF
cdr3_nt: TGTGCCAGCAGTTCACAGGGGGGCAATCAGCCCCAGCATTTT

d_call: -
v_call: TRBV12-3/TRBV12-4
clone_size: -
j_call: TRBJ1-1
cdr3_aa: CASSLASGTEAFF
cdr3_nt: TGTGCCAGCAGTTTAGCCTCCGGCACTGAAGCTTTCTTT

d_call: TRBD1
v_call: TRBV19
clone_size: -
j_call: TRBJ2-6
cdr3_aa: CASRTGGDFSGANVLTF
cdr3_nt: TGTGCCAGTAGGACAGGGGGCGACTTCTCTGGGGCCAACGTCCTGACTTTC

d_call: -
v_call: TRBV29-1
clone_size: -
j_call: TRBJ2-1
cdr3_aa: CSVVVGSHNEQFF
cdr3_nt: TGCAGCGTTGTGGTAGGCAGCCACAATGAGCAGTTCTTC

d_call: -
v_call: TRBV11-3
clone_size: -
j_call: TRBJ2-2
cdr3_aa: CASSYNPNTGELFF
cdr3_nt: TGTGCCAGCAGCTATAACCCGAACACCGGGGAGCTGTTTTTT

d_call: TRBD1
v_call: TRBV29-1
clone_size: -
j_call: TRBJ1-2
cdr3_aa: CSVQGTGAGYGYTF
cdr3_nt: TGCAGCGTCCAAGGGACAGGGGCGGGCTATGGCTACACCTTC

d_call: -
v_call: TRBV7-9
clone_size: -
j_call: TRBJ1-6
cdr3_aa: CASNPDGSSPLHF
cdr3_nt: TGTGCCAGCAACCCGGATGGTAGTTCACCCCTCCACTTT

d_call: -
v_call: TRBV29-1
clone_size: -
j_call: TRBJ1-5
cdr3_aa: CSTGWAENQPQHF
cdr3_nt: TGCAGCACCGGTTGGGCTGAAAATCAGCCCCAGCATTTT

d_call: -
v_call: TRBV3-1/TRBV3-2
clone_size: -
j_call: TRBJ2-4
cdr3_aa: CASSRTDSQNIQYF
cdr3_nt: TGTGCCAGCAGCCGAACGGACTCCCAAAACATTCAGTACTTC

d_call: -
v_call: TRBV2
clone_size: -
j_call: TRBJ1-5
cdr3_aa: CASSERQGLNQPQHF
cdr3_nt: TGTGCCAGCAGTGAACGCCAGGGGCTCAATCAGCCCCAGCATTTT

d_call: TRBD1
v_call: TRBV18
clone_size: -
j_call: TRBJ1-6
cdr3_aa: CASSPGTGRANSPLHF
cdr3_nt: TGTGCCAGCTCACCGGGGACAGGACGCGCTAATTCACCCCTCCACTTT

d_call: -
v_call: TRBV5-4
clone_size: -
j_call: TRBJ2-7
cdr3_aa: CASSLRGASYEQYF
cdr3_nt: TGTGCCAGCAGCTTGCGCGGGGCCTCCTACGAGCAGTACTTC

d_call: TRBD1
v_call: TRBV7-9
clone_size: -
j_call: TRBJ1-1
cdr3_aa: CASSRPKAKTGRNTEAFF
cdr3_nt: TGTGCCAGCAGCCGACCAAAAGCAAAGACAGGGAGAAACACTGAAGCTTTCTTT

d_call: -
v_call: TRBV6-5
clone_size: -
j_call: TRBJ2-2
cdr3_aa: CASSRAGELFF
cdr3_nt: TGTGCCAGCAGTCGGGCCGGGGAGCTGTTTTTT

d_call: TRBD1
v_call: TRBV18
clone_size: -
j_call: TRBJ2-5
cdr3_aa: CASSQQGAGETQYF
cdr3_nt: TGTGCCAGCTCACAACAGGGGGCAGGAGAGACCCAGTACTTC

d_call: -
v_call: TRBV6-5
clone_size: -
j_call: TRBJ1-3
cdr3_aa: CASSYSTGRSGNTIYF
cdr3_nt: TGTGCCAGCAGTTACTCTACCGGTCGCTCTGGAAACACCATATATTTT